This T cell receptor (beta chain) derives from a study of shared clonotypes between healthy human individuals. Study information: A couple of female and a few male donors aged 18 to 49 were enrolled. Study-wide findings and caveats: Sequencing depth was a factor that was expected to affect clonotype sharing among donors.

This CDR3 contains 14 residues. From germline, CDR1 is MDHEN and CDR2 SYDVKM. V was clipped by 3 bases and J by 6 bases, with 14 bases between them. CD45RA-negative memory and CD45RA+ naive subsets were split from the CD4+ cells. Original handling: Quality scores were absent from the junction-only immunoSEQ sequences, so filtering differed. TCRdb keeps only in-frame clones here, not all; method: immunoSEQ multiplex PCR. For V, J and clone size, that table is used; D and trimming come from the DNA. The profile shows about 2.4 million clones, over 85% of them singletons. This clone occurred once. What it binds is unknown.

The chain couples TRBV28 to TRBJ1-2; D unresolved. This TCR derives from a young man in good health. Some clones in this sample may be carry-over from other donors' samples. Material: naive CD4+ T cells from PBMCs. Subset specified: CD45RA+ positively selected. The CDR3 spells CASSFLHRDNGYTF. For the CDR3, the DNA is TGTGCCAGCAGTTTTCTCCACCGGGATAATGGCTACACCTTC.